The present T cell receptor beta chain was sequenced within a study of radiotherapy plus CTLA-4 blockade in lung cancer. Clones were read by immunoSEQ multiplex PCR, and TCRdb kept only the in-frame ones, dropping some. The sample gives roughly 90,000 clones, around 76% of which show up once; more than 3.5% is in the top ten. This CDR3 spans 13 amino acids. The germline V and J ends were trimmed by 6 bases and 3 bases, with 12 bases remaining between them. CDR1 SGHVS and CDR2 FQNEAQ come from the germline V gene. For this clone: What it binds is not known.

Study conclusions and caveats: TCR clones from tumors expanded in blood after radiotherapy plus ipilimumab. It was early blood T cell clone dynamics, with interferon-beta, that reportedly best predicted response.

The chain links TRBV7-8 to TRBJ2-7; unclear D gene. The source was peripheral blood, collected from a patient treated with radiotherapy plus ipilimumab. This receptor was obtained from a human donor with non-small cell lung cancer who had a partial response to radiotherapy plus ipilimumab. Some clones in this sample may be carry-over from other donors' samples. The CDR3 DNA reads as TGTGCCAGCAGTCAAGACCAGCGCTACGAGCAGTACTTC. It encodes CASSQDQRYEQYF.